Detailed here is one TCR beta chain. V dropped 0 bases and J dropped 2 bases, with 12 bases sitting between them. This CDR3 has 15 residues. Germline-derived CDR1 and CDR2 are SGHRS and YFSETQ. Libraries were prepared by immunoSEQ multiplex PCR; TCRdb keeps only in-frame clonotypes and omits some of them. The sample lists roughly 230,000 clones, roughly 83% occurring once. This specimen belongs to a study of blood T cell repertoires in COVID-19. The gene calls are TRBV5-1 and TRBJ2-7; weak D call: TRBD2 (5 bases). This TCR derives from a man between 40 and 49 years old with acute or convalescent COVID-19. The sequencing input was peripheral blood. This chain's CDR3 is CASSLGVGMAYEQYF. CDR3 coding DNA: TGCGCCAGCAGCTTGGGTGTCGGGATGGCCTACGAGCAGTACTTC. Full variable domain (missing parts from reference TRBV5-1 and TRBJ2-7): KAGVTQTPRYLIKTRGQQVTLSCSPISGHRSVSWYQQTPGQGLQFLFEYFSETQRNKGNFPGRFSGRQFSNSRSEMNVSTLELGDSALYLCASSLGVGMAYEQYFGPGTRLTVT.